Shown below are 27 T cell receptor beta chains from a single sample sequenced in a study of blood T cells in healthy people across ages. The authors ran a second PCR of about 6 to 12 cycles using a sample-barcoded 5' primer and a J-beta primer mix. MiXCR, run by TCRdb on the 5' RACE reads, gives a single entry per CDR3 protein. Of roughly 2 million distinct CDR3 sequences listed, around half are singletons. Material: blood. Receptors were obtained from a woman aged 40 to 50 in good health.

The rearrangement uses TRBV9 and TRBJ2-1; 8 bases are a match to TRBD2. V lost 0 bases and J lost 6; bases outside the gene matches: 5. The CDR3 is 15 residues long. Germline loops: CDR1 SGDLS, CDR2 YYNGEE. As DNA, the CDR3 is TGTGCCAGCAGCGTAGCCGGCGGGGGGAGCAATGAGCAGTTCTTC. This translates into CASSVAGGGSNEQFF.

In its sample, this clonotype was seen a few times. The V and J genes are TRBV3-1 and TRBJ2-3; D is unclear. With 1 base removed from V and 8 bases from J, the gap between germline ends came to 10 bases. Per the germline V gene, CDR1 is LGHDT and CDR2 is YNNKEL (reference sequence). The CDR3 loop spans 13 amino acids. CDR3 in DNA: TGTGCCAGCAGCCAAGGTCAGCAATCTACGCAGTATTTT. This sequence encodes CASSQGQQSTQYF.

The rearrangement joins TRBV9 to TRBJ2-7, with 9 bases matching TRBD2. The DNA end favors TRBJ2-5, so the J call may be wrong. This CDR3 is 14 amino acids long. The germline CDR1 and CDR2 sequences are SGDLS and YYNGEE. The CDR3 nucleotides are TGTGCCAGCAGCGTAGAGGGACTAGCTGAGACCCAGTACTTC. Its protein product is CASSVEGLAETQYF.

This sequence joins TRBV7-2 and TRBJ2-7, with 8 bases aligning to TRBD1. Trimming removed 5 bases from V and 7 bases from J; junction bases left unmatched: 10. The CDR3 consists of 14 residues. Germline assignment: CDR1 SGHTA and CDR2 FQGNSA. The CDR3 here is CASSGSDRVGEQYF. The CDR3 DNA follows: TGTGCCAGCAGCGGCTCGGACAGGGTAGGGGAGCAGTACTTC.

This clonotype has just one count. V gene TRBV4-3 combines with J gene TRBJ2-7; D remains unclear. The germline CDR1 and CDR2 sequences are LGHNA and YSLEER. Between the trimmed V and J ends, which lost 1 base and 2 bases, there was a span of 18 bases. The CDR3 runs 17 residues. CDR3 sequence: CASSQGLRPSFPYEQYF. Written as DNA, the CDR3 is TGCGCCAGCAGCCAAGGACTCAGGCCATCCTTCCCCTACGAGCAGTACTTC.

The rearrangement uses TRBV7-8 and TRBJ2-5, with D unclear. The germline V and J ends were trimmed by 3 bases and 6 bases, with 14 bases remaining between them. Per germline, CDR1 SGHVS and CDR2 FQNEAQ. This CDR3 contains 14 residues. This CDR3 reads CASSFLGFEKTQYF. Here the CDR3 DNA reads TGTGCCAGCAGCTTTTTGGGGTTTGAAAAGACCCAGTACTTC.

This clonotype was detected only a few times. The rearrangement uses TRBV6-5 and TRBJ2-7, with 8 bases lining up with TRBD2. The CDR3 spans 15 residues. Germline V CDR1 and CDR2: MNHEY, SVGAGI. Trimming at V came to 2 bases and at J to 3 bases, leaving 6 bases not matched to a gene. The CDR3 DNA follows: TGTGCCAGCAGTTACGTAGCGGGGCCCAACTACGAGCAGTACTTC. This gives the protein CASSYVAGPNYEQYF.

The rearrangement links TRBV7-2 to TRBJ1-1; D uncertain. Germline lookup yields CDR1 SGHTA and CDR2 FQGNSA. The CDR3 sequence is 10 residues long. The chain's CDR3 is CAEEDTEAFF. The CDR3 nucleotides read TGTGCGGAGGAGGACACTGAAGCTTTCTTT.

The chain has TRBV5-1 and TRBJ1-5; tentatively, D is TRBD1 (6 bases). The CDR3 is 14 residues long. Germline CDR1 reads SGHRS; CDR2 reads YFSETQ. Trimming removed 4 bases at V and 10 bases at J, with 18 bases between. Here the CDR3 reads CASSPDGGLGPQHF. CDR3 nucleotide sequence: TGCGCCAGCAGCCCGGACGGGGGCTTGGGACCCCAGCATTTT.

This clonotype was counted only a few times. V and J are TRBV28 and TRBJ2-7; D uncertain. The ends were cut back, 3 bases at V and 3 bases at J, with 9 bases in the middle. The CDR3 sequence is 13 residues long. Germline V gene lookup returns CDR1 MDHEN and CDR2 SYDVKM. In DNA form, the CDR3 reads TGTGCCAGCAGTTTGCCCAGTGACTACGAGCAGTACTTC. Translating it yields CASSLPSDYEQYF.

This clonotype has just a few counts. This chain connects TRBV28 to TRBJ2-1; D perhaps matches TRBD1 (5 bases). The CDR3 runs to 16 residues. Trimming pared 7 bases from V and 8 bases from J, leaving 24 bases between. Germline V gene sequence: CDR1 MDHEN, CDR2 SYDVKM. CDR3 coding DNA: TGTGCCAGCAACCTTAGGGGTATGGGGATGGCATATGAGCAGTTCTTC. Translated, it gives CASNLRGMGMAYEQFF.

This chain links TRBV7-9 with TRBJ2-5; D remains ambiguous. The CDR3 consists of 14 residues. The V end lost 3 bases, the J end lost 7 bases, and 15 bases lay between the germline ends. The germline CDR1 and CDR2 sequences are SEHNR and FQNEAQ (reference sequence). CDR3 loop: CASSFEQAVATQYF. CDR3 sequence (DNA): TGTGCCAGCAGCTTCGAGCAAGCTGTAGCGACCCAGTACTTC.

The chain couples TRBV20-1 to TRBJ1-2; no clear D. Germline lookup yields CDR1 DFQATT and CDR2 SNEGSKA (reference sequence). The CDR3 loop spans 11 amino acids. Trimming pared 5 bases from V and 1 base from J, leaving 5 bases between. CDR3 DNA sequence: TGCAGTGCTTCTGTTAACTATGGCTACACCTTC. It encodes CSASVNYGYTF.

This chain joins TRBV5-1 and TRBJ1-2; tentatively, D is TRBD1 (6 bases). The V end was cut by 0 bases, the J end by 5 bases, with 11 bases between. Germline-derived CDR1 and CDR2 are SGHRS and YFSETQ. This CDR3 has 14 amino acids. The CDR3 sequence is CASSLEGQSYGYTF. The CDR3 DNA sequence: TGCGCCAGCAGCTTGGAAGGACAGTCTTATGGCTACACCTTC.

This chain joins TRBV29-1 and TRBJ2-1, with TRBD2 matching over 8 bases. CDR1 is SQVTM and CDR2 is ANQGSEA in the germline V gene. CDR3 length equals 15 residues. The ends lost 2 bases at V and 1 base at J; junction bases unmatched: 4. CDR3 region: CSVESERGSYNEQFF. The CDR3, as DNA: TGCAGCGTTGAATCAGAGCGGGGGTCCTACAATGAGCAGTTCTTC.

The chain links TRBV7-8 to TRBJ1-5; D is uncertain. In germline, CDR1 is SGHVS, CDR2 FQNEAQ. Trimming left V 1 base short and J 4 bases short, with 11 bases between. CDR3 length equals 15 residues. CDR3 nucleotides: TGTGCCAGCAGCTTAGATCGGCAGGTGAATCAGCCCCAGCATTTT. Amino acid sequence: CASSLDRQVNQPQHF. The full variable domain, rest sourced from reference TRBV7-8 and TRBJ1-5, is GAGVSQSPRYKVAKRGQDVALRCDPISGHVSLFWYQQALGQGPEFLTYFQNEAQLDKSGLPSDRFFAERPEGSVSTLKIQRTQQEDSAVYLCASSLDRQVNQPQHFGDGTRLSIL.

The chain combines TRBV6-5 with TRBJ2-5, with 11 nucleotides matching TRBD2. This CDR3 contains 15 residues. V gave up 8 bases and J gave up 3 bases; unmatched junction bases: 8. Germline values: CDR1 MNHEY, CDR2 SVGAGI. CDR3 protein: CASHKGLAEKETQYF. DNA for the CDR3: TGTGCCAGCCACAAGGGACTAGCGGAAAAAGAGACCCAGTACTTC.

The CDR3, as DNA: TGCGCCAGCAGCCCAAACTTGGGGGACAGCCAAGAGACCCAGTACTTC. Protein sequence: CASSPNLGDSQETQYF. The J gene is TRBJ2-5, the V gene TRBV5-1, with TRBD1 matching over 7 bases. The CDR3 length is 16 residues. Germline loops: CDR1 SGHRS, CDR2 YFSETQ. The trim removed 4 bases at V and 1 base at J, leaving 10 bases unmatched. Based on the CDR3 plus reference TRBV5-1 and TRBJ2-5, the full variable domain is KAGVTQTPRYLIKTRGQQVTLSCSPISGHRSVSWYQQTPGQGLQFLFEYFSETQRNKGNFPGRFSGRQFSNSRSEMNVSTLELGDSALYLCASSPNLGDSQETQYFGPGTRLLVL.

The CDR3 DNA reads as TGTGCCAGCAGCTTGGCCGCGCGGGGGGCCTATAATTCACCCCTCCACTTT. Translating gives CASSLAARGAYNSPLHF. The chain combines TRBV5-5 with TRBJ1-6; tentative D call: TRBD1 (5 bases). Trimming removed 0 bases at V and 2 bases at J, with 12 bases between. CDR1 SGHKS and CDR2 YYEKEE come from the germline V gene (reference sequence). The CDR3 covers 17 residues.

The DNA of the CDR3 is TGCAGTGCTGGACTTGGACTAGCGGGGTTGAACGAGCAGTACTTC. It specifies CSAGLGLAGLNEQYF. The chain employs TRBV20-1 and TRBJ2-4; 12 positions match TRBD2. The J call may not be correct, given that the DNA end is closer to TRBJ2-7. The CDR3 runs 15 residues. Germline CDR1 reads DFQATT; CDR2 reads SNEGSKA (reference sequence).

The J gene is TRBJ1-2, the V gene TRBV11-2, with D unclear. This CDR3 comprises 13 residues. Between the trimmed V and J ends, which lost 5 bases and 2 bases, there was a span of 9 bases. Germline CDR1 SGHAT, CDR2 FQNNGV. DNA of the CDR3: TGTGCCAGCAGCCGGACGCAGAACTATGGCTACACCTTC. Its protein is CASSRTQNYGYTF.

The V call is TRBV4-3, the J call TRBJ2-7; D is undetermined. Looked up from germline, CDR1 is LGHNA and CDR2 is YSLEER. The CDR3 is 14 residues long. V was trimmed by 0 bases and J by 2 bases, leaving 8 bases between them. The DNA for the CDR3 is TGCGCCAGCAGCCAAGATACAGAGACCTACGAGCAGTACTTC. Translating it yields CASSQDTETYEQYF.

V and J are TRBV18 and TRBJ1-6; D gene unclear. The germline V gene has CDR1 KGHSH and CDR2 LQKENI. Trimming pared 3 bases from V and 14 bases from J, leaving 11 bases between. The CDR3 loop spans 12 amino acids. As DNA, the CDR3 is TGTGCCAGCTCACCCGACCGGAGTTCCCTCCACTTT. Its protein is CASSPDRSSLHF.

This clonotype was recorded a few times. The chain combines TRBV4-2 with TRBJ2-5; 8 bases fit TRBD2. The ends lost 0 bases at V and 5 bases at J; junction bases unmatched: 8. The CDR3 covers 16 residues. The germline gives CDR1 LGHNA, CDR2 YNFKEQ. CDR3 amino acids: CASSQDKQRGSETQYF. The CDR3, as DNA: TGTGCCAGCAGCCAAGACAAGCAGCGGGGGAGCGAGACCCAGTACTTC.

The V gene is TRBV5-1, the J gene TRBJ2-3; TRBD2 aligns across 7 bases. This CDR3 region has 15 residues. V shed 1 base and J 5 bases; nucleotides not matched to a gene: 7. The V gene's germline CDR1 is SGHRS and CDR2 YFSETQ. CDR3 amino acids: CASSLSLAVQDTQYF. The CDR3 DNA reads TGCGCCAGCAGCTTGAGCCTAGCGGTCCAAGATACGCAGTATTTT.

This chain links TRBV20-1 with TRBJ2-5; possibly TRBD1 for D (6 bases). The germline V gene encodes CDR1 DFQATT and CDR2 SNEGSKA (reference sequence). V was cut by 1 base and J by 4 bases, with 16 bases left in between. CDR3 size: 15 residues. The CDR3 loop reads CSARASLRGGETQYF. The CDR3 bases are TGCAGTGCTAGAGCAAGTCTCAGAGGGGGAGAGACCCAGTACTTC.

This chain joins TRBV25-1 and TRBJ1-5, with D unclear. This CDR3 spans 14 amino acids. Trimming took off 2 bases at V and 0 bases at J, with 5 bases between the two ends. Germline V gene sequence: CDR1 MGHDK, CDR2 SYGVNS. In nucleotides, the CDR3 is TGTGCCAGCAGTGAAGAGGATAGCAATCAGCCCCAGCATTTT. Its translation is CASSEEDSNQPQHF.